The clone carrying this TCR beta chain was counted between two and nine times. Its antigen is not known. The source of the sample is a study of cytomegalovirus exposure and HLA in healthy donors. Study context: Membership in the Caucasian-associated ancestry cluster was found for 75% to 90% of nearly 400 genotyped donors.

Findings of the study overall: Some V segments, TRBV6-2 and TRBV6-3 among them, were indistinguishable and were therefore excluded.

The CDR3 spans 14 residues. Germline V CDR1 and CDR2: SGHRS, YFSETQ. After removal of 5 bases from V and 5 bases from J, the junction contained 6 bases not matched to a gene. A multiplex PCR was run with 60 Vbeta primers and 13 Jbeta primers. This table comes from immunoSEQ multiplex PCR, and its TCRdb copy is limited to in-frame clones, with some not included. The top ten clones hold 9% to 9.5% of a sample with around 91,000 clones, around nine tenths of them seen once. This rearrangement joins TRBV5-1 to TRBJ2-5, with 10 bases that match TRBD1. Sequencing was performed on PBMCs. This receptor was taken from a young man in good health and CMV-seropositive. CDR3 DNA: TGCGCCAGCAGGGCCGGGACAGGGGATGAGACCCAGTACTTC. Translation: CASRAGTGDETQYF. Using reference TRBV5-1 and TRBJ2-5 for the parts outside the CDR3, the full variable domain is KAGVTQTPRYLIKTRGQQVTLSCSPISGHRSVSWYQQTPGQGLQFLFEYFSETQRNKGNFPGRFSGRQFSNSRSEMNVSTLELGDSALYLCASRAGTGDETQYFGPGTRLLVL.